This is a list of T cell receptor beta chains from one sample in a study of blood T cell repertoires in COVID-19. TCRdb keeps only in-frame clones here, not all; method: immunoSEQ multiplex PCR. The sample holds hundreds of thousands of clones, roughly 88% seen once. Sequenced input: PBMCs or T cells enriched from blood (not recorded which). These receptors were obtained from a man aged 25-45 years who had recovered from COVID-19. Each CDR3 is given with its conserved first and last residue. The order of the fields is clone size, V gene, J gene, D gene, CDR3 protein, CDR3 DNA. The D gene is left open where the match is weak. Not every row has a clone size; where given, it reads once, few, many or a size class.

.	TRBV3-1/TRBV3-2	TRBJ2-2	.	CASSQGGDTGELFF	TGTGCCAGCAGCCAAGGGGGGGACACCGGGGAGCTGTTTTTT
.	TRBV5-1	TRBJ1-4	.	CASSLARQDLEKLFF	TGCGCCAGCAGCTTGGCCCGACAGGATCTTGAAAAACTGTTTTTT
.	TRBV5-1	TRBJ1-5	TRBD1	CASSPGQGVNQPQHF	TGCGCCAGCAGCCCGGGACAGGGAGTCAATCAGCCCCAGCATTTT
.	TRBV30	TRBJ1-3	.	CAWTPGDVPPGNTIYF	TGTGCCTGGACCCCCGGGGATGTGCCTCCTGGAAACACCATATATTTT
.	TRBV7-9	TRBJ2-4	.	CASSLGGLGAKNIQYF	TGTGCCAGCAGCTTAGGAGGGTTAGGAGCCAAAAACATTCAGTACTTC
.	TRBV30	TRBJ2-1	TRBD2	CAWSMGLAGGEQFF	TGTGCCTGGAGTATGGGACTAGCGGGGGGGGAGCAGTTCTTC
.	TRBV9	TRBJ2-3	.	CASSVVATSTDTQYF	TGTGCCAGCAGCGTAGTAGCGACTAGCACAGATACGCAGTATTTT
.	TRBV10-3	TRBJ1-1	.	CAISGTANTEAFF	TGTGCCATCAGTGGGACAGCGAACACTGAAGCTTTCTTT
once	TRBV2	TRBJ1-5	TRBD1	CASSEGRLTRTGGNQPQHF	TGTGCCAGCAGTGAAGGGAGGCTCACTAGGACAGGGGGGAATCAGCCCCAGCATTTT
.	TRBV7-3	TRBJ1-2	TRBD1	CASSSGTGKVHGYTF	TGTGCCAGCAGCTCTGGGACAGGGAAGGTACATGGCTACACCTTC
.	TRBV19	TRBJ2-5	.	CASNQQLQETQYF	TGTGCCAGTAATCAACAGCTACAAGAGACCCAGTACTTC
.	TRBV19	TRBJ2-3	.	CASSWRGPPDTQYF	TGTGCCAGTAGTTGGAGGGGGCCTCCGGATACGCAGTATTTT
.	TRBV7-8	TRBJ2-6	TRBD1	CASSRDRGTGANVLTF	TGTGCCAGCAGCAGGGACAGGGGGACCGGGGCCAACGTCCTGACTTTC
.	TRBV5-4	TRBJ2-2	.	CASSLEASSGELFF	TGTGCCAGCAGCTTGGAGGCTAGCTCCGGGGAGCTGTTTTTT
few	TRBV7-8	TRBJ1-5	.	CASSLVSLGLGPAASNQPQHF	TGTGCCAGCAGCTTAGTCTCCCTCGGACTCGGGCCAGCGGCGAGCAATCAGCCCCAGCATTTT
.	TRBV4-3	TRBJ2-7	.	CASSQRTFSYEQYF	TGCGCCAGCAGCCAACGGACATTTTCCTACGAGCAGTACTTC
.	TRBV19	TRBJ1-5	TRBD1	CASSVGTGGLQPQHF	TGTGCCAGTAGTGTTGGGACAGGGGGTCTTCAGCCCCAGCATTTT
once	TRBV5-1	TRBJ2-1	.	CASSSQRGAQNEQFF	TGCGCCAGCAGCTCGCAGCGTGGAGCTCAGAATGAGCAGTTCTTC
once	TRBV19	TRBJ1-4	TRBD1	CASSMTGVNEKLFF	TGTGCCAGTAGTATGACAGGGGTTAATGAAAAACTGTTTTTT
.	TRBV3-1/TRBV3-2	TRBJ2-7	.	CASSQARTALRRNYEQYF	TGTGCCAGCAGCCAAGCACGGACAGCTCTCCGTCGAAACTACGAGCAGTACTTC
.	TRBV2	TRBJ2-7	.	CASSVGRNDEQYF	TGTGCCAGCAGTGTGGGGAGGAACGACGAGCAGTACTTC
.	TRBV5-1	TRBJ2-5	TRBD2	CASSFGRLADSETQYF	TGCGCCAGCAGCTTTGGGCGACTAGCGGATTCGGAGACCCAGTACTTC